Following are 25 T cell receptor beta chains from one sample sequenced in a study of Graves' ophthalmopathy and Graves' hyperthyroidism. TCR beta CDR3 amplification used RNA transcripts. RT-PCR in the first round used HTBI primers; a second-round multiplex PCR followed. TCRdb re-called the multiplex PCR reads with MiXCR, one entry per CDR3 protein. The profile covers around 1,200,000 distinct CDR3 sequences, with roughly two fifths appearing a single time and 11% taken by the ten largest. Sequenced: peripheral blood or thyroid tissue (not recorded which). The receptors were gathered from an adult man with Graves' hyperthyroidism.

The chain has TRBV15 and TRBJ1-1; 8 bases line up with TRBD1. CDR3 size: 15 residues. CDR1 and CDR2 from the germline V gene are LNHNV and YYDKDF (reference sequence). V trimming: 0 bases; J trimming: 3 bases; junction bases outside the gene matches: 3. In DNA form, the CDR3 reads TGTGCCACCAGCAGAGATAAACAGGGGGACACTGAAGCTTTCTTT. Protein sequence: CATSRDKQGDTEAFF.

The chain links TRBV6-6 to TRBJ1-5, with D uncertain. The CDR3 covers 14 residues. V was shortened by 4 bases and J by 5 bases, with 12 bases between the two germline ends. Germline-derived CDR1 and CDR2 are MNHNY and SVGAGI (reference sequence). The CDR3 nucleotides are TGTGCCAGCAGTTCAGAGGGAGTCTATCAGCCCCAGCATTTT. Translation: CASSSEGVYQPQHF.

This clonotype was seen ten or more times. The chain is built from TRBV5-1 and TRBJ2-7, with 13 bases lining up with TRBD2. CDR3 length equals 17 residues. In germline, CDR1 is SGHRS, CDR2 YFSETQ. The V and J ends lost 1 base and 4 bases, in that order; junction bases with no gene match: 8. CDR3 sequence reads: CASSLPTSGRHPYEQYF. For the CDR3, the DNA is TGCGCCAGCAGCTTGCCGACTAGCGGGAGGCACCCATACGAGCAGTACTTC.

The V call is TRBV7-9, the J call TRBJ2-5, with 10 nucleotides matching TRBD1. Matching the DNA end better, TRBJ2-7 makes the J call doubtful. Germline assignment: CDR1 SEHNR and CDR2 FQNEAQ (reference sequence). This CDR3 is built from 17 residues. The CDR3: CASSYRPRDRGSYEQYF. In nucleotides, the CDR3 is TGTGCCAGCAGTTACAGACCCCGGGACAGGGGTAGTTACGAGCAGTACTTC.

This clonotype was detected ten times or more. The chain is built from TRBV20-1 and TRBJ2-7, with TRBD1 matching 8 bases. Germline V gene lookup returns CDR1 DFQATT and CDR2 SNEGSKA (reference sequence). Trimming cost V 4 bases and J 3 bases; bases outside gene matches: 5. The CDR3 length is 13 residues. The CDR3 is CSAKWGQVYEQYF. The CDR3, as DNA: TGCAGTGCTAAATGGGGACAGGTCTACGAGCAGTACTTC.

The chain carries TRBV28 and TRBJ2-7; D gene uncertain. V shed 5 bases and J shed 9 bases, with 14 bases lying between them. The CDR3 covers 12 residues. Germline V lookup: CDR1 MDHEN, CDR2 SYDVKM. The CDR3 sequence is CASSPPGLVQYF. The CDR3 nucleotides read TGTGCCAGCAGTCCGCCAGGTTTAGTGCAGTACTTC.

Ten or more counts support this clonotype. The chain is built from TRBV12-3 or TRBV12-4 and TRBJ1-2; no firm D call. V lost 5 bases to trimming and J lost 1 base, with 8 bases between them. The length of the CDR3 is 13 residues. The CDR3 region is CASSPTVNYGYTF. CDR3 sequence (DNA): TGTGCCAGCAGTCCGACGGTTAACTATGGCTACACCTTC.

This clonotype was observed many times. The V gene is TRBV6-5, the J gene TRBJ1-3; D gene uncertain. CDR1 is MNHEY and CDR2 is SVGAGI in the germline V gene. V lost 2 bases, J lost 0 bases, and 8 bases lay in between. This CDR3 has 15 residues. CDR3 amino acids: CASSYTAASGNTIYF. The CDR3 DNA reads TGTGCCAGCAGTTACACGGCAGCCTCTGGAAACACCATATATTTT.

This clonotype was seen many times. This chain joins TRBV12-3 or TRBV12-4 and TRBJ2-7; TRBD2 matches 12 bases. There are 15 residues in the CDR3. The ends lost 4 bases at V and 7 bases at J; junction bases unmatched: 8. CDR3 nucleotides: TGTGCCAGCAGTTCCGAGACTAGCGGGAGTTGGGAGCAGTACTTC. Its protein product is CASSSETSGSWEQYF.

This clonotype was counted only a few times. The genes are TRBV4-1 and TRBJ1-5; tentatively, D is TRBD1 (5 bases). The CDR3 loop spans 15 amino acids. Looked up from germline, CDR1 is MGHRA and CDR2 is YSYEKL. V dropped 0 bases and J dropped 6 bases, with 12 bases sitting between them. The CDR3 here is CASSQDHRQGQPQHF. CDR3 bases: TGCGCCAGCAGCCAAGATCACAGGCAGGGTCAGCCCCAGCATTTT.

This clonotype was counted a few times. This chain joins TRBV6-5 and TRBJ1-2, with 10 bases identical to TRBD1. Unmatched junction bases numbered 3, after V lost 4 bases and J lost 4 bases. Germline CDR1 and CDR2: MNHEY and SVGAGI. This CDR3 has 14 residues. The CDR3 region is CASSSRQGAYGYTF. Written as DNA, the CDR3 is TGTGCCAGCAGTTCTCGACAGGGGGCCTATGGCTACACCTTC.

The table lists this clonotype with a few counts. An end of the junction differs from the germline gene, which may be a read error. The genes are TRBV30 and TRBJ1-5; 9 nucleotides match TRBD1. CDR1 and CDR2 from the germline V gene are GTSNPN and SVGIG (reference sequence). The CDR3 extends over 14 amino acids. The chain's CDR3 is CAWTQGQGNQPQHF. DNA for the CDR3: TGTGCCTGGACCCAGGGACAGGGCAACCAGCCCCAGCATTTT.

This clonotype was seen at least ten times. The chain links TRBV9 to TRBJ2-2, with 8 bases matching TRBD2. CDR1 is SGDLS, CDR2 YYNGEE, per germline. Trimming removed 0 bases from V and 4 bases from J; junction bases left unmatched: 2. The CDR3 covers 15 residues. Here the CDR3 reads CASSVGGGPTGELFF. CDR3 in DNA: TGTGCCAGCAGCGTAGGCGGGGGGCCCACCGGGGAGCTGTTTTTT.

The rearrangement links TRBV12-3 or TRBV12-4 to TRBJ1-2; possibly TRBD1 for D (6 bases). CDR3 length: 15 amino acids. V was clipped by 3 bases and J by 3 bases, with 14 bases between them. The CDR3 here is CASSLDSPRYYGYTF. The DNA for the CDR3 is TGTGCCAGCAGTTTGGACAGCCCGCGATACTATGGCTACACCTTC.

This clonotype appeared a few times. A read error may explain this, as a much larger clone is one base away. The chain is built from TRBV4-3 and TRBJ1-5, with D hard to call. The germline gives CDR1 LGHNA, CDR2 YSLEER. Trimming took off 1 base at V and 6 bases at J, with 19 bases between the two ends. The CDR3 totals 17 residues. The CDR3 spells CASSQAKGGTISQPQHF. The CDR3 coding sequence is TGCGCCAGCAGCCAAGCAAAGGGCGGAACGATCAGTCAGCCCCAGCATTTT.

This clonotype has only a few counts. The chain is built from TRBV20-1 and TRBJ1-6, with D tentatively TRBD1 (6 bases). The CDR3 has 15 amino acids. In germline, CDR1 is DFQATT, CDR2 SNEGSKA (reference sequence). V lost 1 base and J 6 bases, leaving 13 bases between the germline ends. The CDR3 sequence: CSARVGGASNSPLHF. The DNA for the CDR3 is TGCAGTGCTAGAGTCGGGGGCGCATCTAATTCACCCCTCCACTTT.

The gene calls are TRBV20-1 and TRBJ2-7, with D unresolved. In germline, CDR1 is DFQATT, CDR2 SNEGSKA (reference sequence). This CDR3 comprises 13 residues. The V gene lost 6 bases and the J gene lost 7 bases, with 19 bases spanning the gap. The CDR3 loop is CSAVDRLLWEQYF. CDR3 DNA sequence: TGCAGTGCCGTGGATAGGCTTCTCTGGGAGCAGTACTTC.

The V and J genes are TRBV12-3 or TRBV12-4 and TRBJ2-5; possible D gene TRBD2, 6 bases. Trimming took 5 bases from V and 2 from J, leaving 15 bases between them. The CDR3 is 15 amino acids. Here the CDR3 DNA reads TGTGCCAGCAGTCACCGACCCGGGACTCAAGAGACCCAGTACTTC. The encoded protein is CASSHRPGTQETQYF.

Comment on this clonotype: Just one base apart from a much larger clone, this may be a read error. CDR3 in amino acids: CASSTGRRDEAFF. CDR3 DNA: TGTGCCAGCAGCACGGGCAGGCGGGATGAAGCTTTCTTT. V is TRBV7-2 and J is TRBJ1-1, with D hard to call. Trimming shortened V by 5 bases and J by 7 bases, and 14 bases separated the two germline ends. CDR1 SGHTA and CDR2 FQGNSA come from the germline V gene. The CDR3 is 13 amino acids.

The chain joins TRBV11-2 to TRBJ2-5, with TRBD1 matching over 9 bases. V lost 3 bases and J lost 3; bases outside the gene matches: 5. Germline V gene lookup returns CDR1 SGHAT and CDR2 FQNNGV. The CDR3 extends over 15 amino acids. CDR3 in amino acids: CASSFGQGLKETQYF. The CDR3 nucleotides read TGTGCCAGCAGCTTTGGACAGGGGCTAAAAGAGACCCAGTACTTC.

This clonotype turned up a few times. A read error may explain this, as a much larger clone is one base away. This chain links TRBV20-1 with TRBJ1-5; possibly TRBD1 for D (5 bases). The CDR3 runs to 15 residues. The germline CDR1 and CDR2 sequences are DFQATT and SNEGSKA (reference sequence). The chain's CDR3 is CSARDGGYSNQPQPF. The CDR3 DNA sequence: TGCAGTGCTAGAGATGGGGGGTATAGCAATCAGCCCCAGCCTTTT.

The V and J genes are TRBV5-1 and TRBJ2-7, with a weak D call TRBD1 (6 bases). The germline V gene encodes CDR1 SGHRS and CDR2 YFSETQ. CDR3 length: 15 residues. The V end was cut by 4 bases, the J end by 3 bases, with 17 bases between. The CDR3 nucleotides are TGCGCCAGCAGCCGGACAGACCACTCCATCTACGAGCAGTACTTC. It encodes CASSRTDHSIYEQYF.

Ten or more counts support this clonotype. The rearrangement links TRBV11-2 to TRBJ1-2, with TRBD1 identical over 9 bases. Per the germline V gene, CDR1 is SGHAT and CDR2 is FQNNGV. The CDR3 contains 18 residues. J gave up 3 bases and V 0 bases, and 11 bases lay outside the gene matches. CDR3 bases: TGTGCCAGCAGCTTAGACCCAAACCCACGGACAGGGGACTATGGCTACACCTTC. Translation: CASSLDPNPRTGDYGYTF. Filled out from reference TRBV11-2 and TRBJ1-2, the complete variable domain reads EAGVAQSPRYKIIEKRQSVAFWCNPISGHATLYWYQQILGQGPKLLIQFQNNGVVDDSQLPKDRFSAERLKGVDSTLKIQPAKLEDSAVYLCASSLDPNPRTGDYGYTFGSGTRLTVV.

A few counts support this clonotype. This rearrangement joins TRBV29-1 to TRBJ1-3, with 8 nucleotides matching TRBD1. Trimming took 7 bases from V and 1 from J; bases not matched to a gene: 12. Per the germline V gene, CDR1 is SQVTM and CDR2 is ANQGSEA. CDR3 length: 16 residues. The CDR3 region has the DNA TGCAGCGCATTCGCAGGACAGGGAGGTTCTGGAAACACCATATATTTT. Translating gives CSAFAGQGGSGNTIYF.

This clonotype was seen only a few times. Relative to the germline gene, one junction end is altered; a read error may explain this. CDR3 bases: TGTGCCAGCAGTACCCGGACAAACAGTGAAGCTTTCTTT. As protein: CASSTRTNSEAFF. The chain combines TRBV12-3 or TRBV12-4 with TRBJ1-1; tentative D call: TRBD1 (5 bases). The CDR3 contains 13 residues.